This T cell receptor (beta chain) was recovered during a study of vaccination and CD4 T cells after COVID-19. In the study overall: Samples after vaccination came a median approximately 73 days past dose two, ranging 14 to 241. Findings and caveats of the study: Spike mono-reactivity held for 304 of 307 vaccine-specific clones in convalescent patients.

Concerning this clonotype: The antigen remains undetermined.

Scientists ran DNA taken from cultured CD4+ T cells through the Oncomine TCR Beta short-read assay for sequencing. One entry per CDR3 protein results from TCRdb running MiXCR on the PCR reads. The table shows more than 6,000 distinct CDR3 sequences, with more than 65% occurring only once. Germline V gives CDR1 DFQATT, CDR2 SNEGSKA (reference sequence). CDR3 length: 14 residues. V was shortened by 4 bases and J by 8 bases, with 20 bases between the two germline ends. Treatment defined: roughly 10-day PBMC culture with coronavirus spike peptide pools or control peptides (ViraFEST assay). The unexposed donor gave CD4+ T cells before the COVID-19 pandemic (2011-2018).

The chain uses TRBV20-1 and TRBJ1-2; no definite D call. Sequencing was carried out using CD4+ T cells from blood, cultured in vitro. The clonotype was recovered from a human donor in good health. CDR3 protein: CSATLEAPRRGYTF. In nucleotides, the CDR3 is TGCAGTGCTACGCTAGAAGCCCCGAGGAGGGGCTACACCTTC.